This T cell receptor (beta chain) originates from a study of blood T cells in healthy people across ages. General study results and limits: Higher diversity, along with more naive CD4+ cells, distinguished long-lived donors from aged donors. Strong correlation was found linking TCR beta diversity to naive T cell percentage. Age advanced and TCR beta diversity per million T cells fell, roughly linearly.

Primers used in a second PCR of about 7 to 12 cycles were a sample-barcoded 5' primer and a J-beta primer mix. MiXCR, applied by TCRdb to the 5' RACE reads, yields one record per CDR3 protein. The table lists almost 1 million distinct CDR3 sequences, roughly half of them singletons. Details on this clonotype: Antigen specificity is unknown.

Between the trimmed V and J ends, which lost 2 bases and 8 bases, there was a span of 10 bases. Germline V gene sequence: CDR1 SGHRS, CDR2 YFSETQ. This CDR3 region has 13 residues. Isolation recovered at least 6.5 million PBMCs from every sample. The sample comprised blood. J is TRBJ1-4 and V is TRBV5-1; D gene unclear. The clonotype comes from a woman in her sixties in good health. The CDR3 loop is CASSLRIGEKLFF. CDR3 in DNA: TGCGCCAGCAGCTTACGCATAGGGGAAAAACTGTTTTTT.